Listed here are 26 T cell receptor beta chains from one sample, sequenced in a study of cytomegalovirus exposure and HLA in healthy donors. The PCR ran on 60 Vbeta and 13 Jbeta primers. The table came from immunoSEQ multiplex PCR; TCRdb's copy has only in-frame clones and leaves some out. The sample records a few hundred thousand clones, 60% to 80% being singletons. What was sequenced was PBMCs. The receptors derive from a man younger than 35 in good health and CMV-seronegative.

This clone was picked up one time. The chain employs TRBV9 and TRBJ2-1, with D possibly TRBD1 on 6 matching bases. V was clipped by 5 bases and J by 7 bases, with 13 bases between them. CDR3 length equals 13 residues. The germline gives CDR1 SGDLS, CDR2 YYNGEE. CDR3 residues: CASRSTGSNEQFF. The CDR3 DNA reads TGTGCCAGCAGATCGACAGGTTCTAATGAGCAGTTCTTC.

V and J are TRBV5-6 and TRBJ2-5; TRBD2 aligns across 8 bases. The germline V gene encodes CDR1 SGHDT and CDR2 YYEEEE. Unmatched junction bases numbered 5, after V lost 0 bases and J lost 4 bases. This CDR3 comprises 15 residues. The CDR3 spells CASSLVAGFPETQYF. The CDR3 region has the DNA TGTGCCAGCAGCTTGGTAGCGGGGTTTCCAGAGACCCAGTACTTC.

The sample holds a few counts of this clone. The V gene is TRBV6-5, the J gene TRBJ2-5, with TRBD2 identical over 11 bases. V was clipped by 8 bases and J by 2 bases; unmatched bases: 4. The CDR3 is 14 residues long. CDR1 is MNHEY, CDR2 SVGAGI, per germline. In DNA, the CDR3 is TGTGCCAGCTCACTAGCGGGGGAGCAAGAGACCCAGTACTTC. It translates to CASSLAGEQETQYF.

In this sample, this clone turned up once. The chain recombines TRBV6-6 with TRBJ2-3; the match to TRBD1 covers 8 bases. CDR1 and CDR2 (germline): MNHNY, SVGAGI (reference sequence). With 4 bases clipped from V and 1 base from J, the junction kept 4 bases outside the gene matches. The CDR3 has 15 amino acids. CDR3 residues: CASSSPDRGTDTQYF. CDR3 DNA sequence: TGTGCCAGCAGTTCCCCGGACAGGGGCACAGATACGCAGTATTTT.

This rearrangement joins TRBV7-9 to TRBJ2-7; TRBD2 agrees at 8 bases. Germline CDR1 SEHNR, CDR2 FQNEAQ (reference sequence). The CDR3 has 15 residues. J was trimmed by 5 bases and V by 1 base; bases with no gene match: 7. The CDR3 protein is CASSLGRGRLDEQYF. The CDR3 nucleotides read TGTGCCAGCAGCTTAGGCCGCGGGAGGCTGGACGAGCAGTACTTC.

The chain couples TRBV2 to TRBJ1-1, with TRBD1 identical over 7 bases. The length of the CDR3 is 13 residues. The V segment lost 3 bases and the J segment 6 bases; nucleotides outside the gene matches: 4. Germline V gives CDR1 SNHLY, CDR2 FYNNEI. CDR3 sequence: CASSDRGVPEAFF. CDR3 nucleotide sequence: TGTGCCAGCAGTGACAGGGGGGTCCCTGAAGCTTTCTTT.

V and J are TRBV5-4 and TRBJ2-1; D uncertain. The CDR3 consists of 13 residues. Germline values: CDR1 SGHNT, CDR2 YYREEE (reference sequence). Trimming cost V 4 bases and J 5 bases, with 10 bases left between them. The CDR3, as DNA: TGTGCCAGCAGCCTAGACGAGAACAATGAGCAGTTCTTC. As protein: CASSLDENNEQFF.

The chain joins TRBV7-6 to TRBJ2-3; 12 bases agree with TRBD2. V was pared by 5 bases and J by 6 bases, with 15 bases of the junction left unmatched. The length of the CDR3 is 18 residues. Germline V lookup: CDR1 SGHVS, CDR2 FNYEAQ. This CDR3 is CASSPITTSGRHVDTQYF. The CDR3, as DNA: TGTGCCAGCAGCCCCATTACGACTAGCGGGAGACATGTGGATACGCAGTATTTT. The full variable domain, rest sourced from reference TRBV7-6 and TRBJ2-3, is GAGVSQSPRYKVTKRGQDVALRCDPISGHVSLYWYRQALGQGPEFLTYFNYEAQQDKSGLPNDRFSAERPEGSISTLTIQRTEQRDSAMYRCASSPITTSGRHVDTQYFGPGTRLTVL.

V is TRBV27 and J is TRBJ2-2; 13 positions agree with TRBD2. Looked up from germline, CDR1 is MNHEY and CDR2 is SMNVEV (reference sequence). The V gene end was trimmed by 5 bases and the J gene end by 7 bases; junction bases not matched to a gene: 13. This CDR3 is 18 amino acids long. The CDR3, as DNA: TGTGCCAGCAGTCCTGCTCAGGGACTAGCGGGATTTGACGGGGAGCTGTTTTTT. Translation: CASSPAQGLAGFDGELFF.

V gene TRBV9 combines with J gene TRBJ2-3; 10 bases are shared with TRBD2. The CDR3 totals 19 residues. Germline CDR1 and CDR2: SGDLS and YYNGEE. J was trimmed by 1 base and V by 3 bases; bases with no gene match: 14. CDR3 sequence: CASSGVLAGVSDGTDTQYF. The CDR3 nucleotides are TGTGCCAGCAGCGGGGTGCTAGCGGGAGTTTCTGACGGCACAGATACGCAGTATTTT. Together with reference TRBV9 and TRBJ2-3, the CDR3 gives the full variable domain: DSGVTQTPKHLITATGQRVTLRCSPRSGDLSVYWYQQSLDQGLQFLIQYYNGEERAKGNILERFSAQQFPDLHSELNLSSLELGDSALYFCASSGVLAGVSDGTDTQYFGPGTRLTVL.

The J gene is TRBJ2-7, the V gene TRBV30, with 11 bases identical to TRBD1. Per germline, CDR1 GTSNPN and CDR2 SVGIG (reference sequence). The CDR3 sequence is 16 residues long. The junction had 9 bases not matched to a gene; V was cut back by 1 base and J by 4 bases. The CDR3, as DNA: TGTGCCTGGAGTGCCCGCCTGGACAGGGGGCGATACGAGCAGTACTTC. The encoded protein is CAWSARLDRGRYEQYF. Filled out from reference TRBV30 and TRBJ2-7, the complete variable domain reads SQTIHQWPATLVQPVGSPLSLECTVEGTSNPNLYWYRQAAGRGLQLLFYSVGIGQISSEVPQNLSASRPQDRQFILSSKKLLLSDSGFYLCAWSARLDRGRYEQYFGPGTRLTVT.

V is TRBV29-1 and J is TRBJ2-5; 9 nucleotides match TRBD1. The J call may be in error: the DNA end matches TRBJ2-7 better. Germline V gene data show CDR1 as SQVTM and CDR2 as ANQGSEA. The CDR3 runs to 13 residues. The CDR3: CSVERQGVYEQYF. For the CDR3, the DNA is TGCAGCGTTGAGCGACAGGGGGTCTACGAGCAGTACTTC.

The genes are TRBV6-5 and TRBJ2-5; 7 nucleotides align to TRBD1. The J call may be wrong; the DNA end is better matched by TRBJ2-7. The CDR3 spans 15 residues. In germline, CDR1 is MNHEY, CDR2 SVGAGI. CDR3 nucleotides: TGTGCCAGCACTAATGGGGTAAGGGGGCACTACGAGCAGTACTTC. Translating it yields CASTNGVRGHYEQYF.

The gene calls are TRBV21-1 and TRBJ1-5; TRBD1 is the table's D call, not checked against the DNA. TRBV21-1 is reported as a pseudogene. This CDR3 comprises 18 residues. DNA of the CDR3: TGTGCCAGCAGGGCGTTGGGGACAGGGATAAGGAGCAATCAGCCCCAGCATTTT. It is translated as CASRALGTGIRSNQPQHF.

This clone was observed a handful of times. The chain uses TRBV4-3 and TRBJ1-1; 9 positions agree with TRBD1. The V gene's germline CDR1 is LGHNA and CDR2 YSLEER. V was pared by 2 bases and J by 4 bases, with 2 bases of the junction left unmatched. This CDR3 spans 14 amino acids. The CDR3: CASSQLDRGTEAFF. The CDR3 coding sequence is TGCGCCAGCAGCCAACTGGACAGGGGCACTGAAGCTTTCTTT.

The chain couples TRBV9 to TRBJ2-3; the D gene is possibly TRBD1 (5 bases). Germline values: CDR1 SGDLS, CDR2 YYNGEE. V lost 3 bases and J lost 1, with 12 bases in between. The CDR3 consists of 15 residues. The CDR3 loop reads CASSAGHGGTDTQYF. DNA of the CDR3: TGTGCCAGCAGCGCCGGACACGGTGGCACAGATACGCAGTATTTT.

The chain has TRBV9 and TRBJ2-3, with D tentatively TRBD2 (7 bases). Trimming took 0 bases from V and 6 from J, leaving 17 bases between them. The CDR3 loop spans 16 amino acids. Germline loops: CDR1 SGDLS, CDR2 YYNGEE. The CDR3 DNA sequence: TGTGCCAGCAGCGTAGAGGCGTCGCGGGGGCGGGATACGCAGTATTTT. It specifies CASSVEASRGRDTQYF.

The chain recombines TRBV30 with TRBJ1-5, with TRBD1 matching over 7 bases. The CDR3 runs to 15 residues. Germline CDR1 is GTSNPN and CDR2 is SVGIG (reference sequence). V shed 2 bases and J 0 bases; nucleotides not matched to a gene: 4. The CDR3 region is CAWSRQGYSNQPQHF. In nucleotides, the CDR3 is TGTGCCTGGAGTCGACAGGGATATAGCAATCAGCCCCAGCATTTT.

The chain joins TRBV5-4 to TRBJ2-5; D is perhaps TRBD2 (6 bases). This CDR3 is 16 amino acids long. Germline V gene lookup returns CDR1 SGHNT and CDR2 YYREEE (reference sequence). Trimming cost V 2 bases and J 1 base, with 15 bases left between them. DNA of the CDR3: TGTGCCAGCAGCTTACCAGCCCGGCGGGGCCAAGAGACCCAGTACTTC. This encodes CASSLPARRGQETQYF.

The rearrangement joins TRBV5-4 to TRBJ1-1, with TRBD1 matching over 7 bases. V was clipped by 3 bases and J by 7 bases; unmatched bases: 6. CDR1 SGHNT and CDR2 YYREEE come from the germline V gene (reference sequence). CDR3 size: 13 residues. For the CDR3, the DNA is TGTGCCAGCAGCTGGGACAGCGCGAATGAAGCTTTCTTT. Protein product: CASSWDSANEAFF.

The rearrangement uses TRBV27 and TRBJ2-1; tentative D call: TRBD2 (6 bases). The CDR3 spans 17 residues. V dropped 5 bases and J dropped 0 bases, with 17 bases sitting between them. Germline CDR1 reads MNHEY; CDR2 reads SMNVEV (reference sequence). CDR3 bases: TGTGCCAGCAGTCCATTAGGGAGGATGGACTCCTACAATGAGCAGTTCTTC. It is translated as CASSPLGRMDSYNEQFF.

This clone appeared a few times. The chain couples TRBV6-5 to TRBJ1-1, with D hard to call. Deletions cut 0 bases from V and 5 bases from J, with 7 bases between. Germline V CDR1 and CDR2: MNHEY, SVGAGI. The CDR3 runs to 13 residues. CDR3 sequence: CASSYSGRTEAFF. CDR3 nucleotides: TGTGCCAGCAGTTACTCAGGGAGGACTGAAGCTTTCTTT.

This chain joins TRBV29-1 and TRBJ2-7, with D perhaps matching TRBD1 (6 bases). Germline V gene sequence: CDR1 SQVTM, CDR2 ANQGSEA. This CDR3 contains 12 residues. Trimming took off 3 bases at V and 2 bases at J, with 8 bases between the two ends. The CDR3 sequence is CSVEGDTYEQYF. As DNA, the CDR3 is TGCAGCGTTGAGGGGGACACCTACGAGCAGTACTTC.

V is TRBV7-6 and J is TRBJ2-2; TRBD1 is a possible D gene (6 bases). V shed 3 bases and J shed 7 bases, with 9 bases lying between them. Germline-derived CDR1 and CDR2 are SGHVS and FNYEAQ. CDR3 size: 13 residues. The CDR3 nucleotides are TGTGCCAGCAGCTTCCTCAGGGGCGGGGAGCTGTTTTTT. This encodes CASSFLRGGELFF.

The CDR3 reads CASSFLGQGGTEAFF. The CDR3 region has the DNA TGCGCCAGCAGCTTTTTGGGACAGGGAGGCACTGAAGCTTTCTTT. The chain carries TRBV5-1 and TRBJ1-1; 9 nucleotides match TRBD1. J was trimmed by 4 bases and V by 2 bases; bases with no gene match: 6. Germline V CDR1 and CDR2: SGHRS, YFSETQ. The CDR3 has 15 residues.

The genes are TRBV11-3 and TRBJ2-7; 7 bases are shared with TRBD1. CDR1 and CDR2 (germline): SGHNT, YENEEA. V was pared by 2 bases and J by 3 bases, with 7 bases of the junction left unmatched. CDR3 length: 15 residues. The DNA of the CDR3 is TGTGCCAGCAGCTTACGACAGGGTAATTACTACGAGCAGTACTTC. As protein: CASSLRQGNYYEQYF.